This T cell receptor beta chain derives from a study of blood T cell repertoires in COVID-19. Here immunoSEQ multiplex PCR was the method, and the copy in TCRdb shows in-frame clones only, minus some. The sample consists of about 150,000 clones, 70% to 90% of them appearing once. This clone has just a few counts. The germline V and J ends were trimmed by 5 bases and 7 bases, with 13 bases remaining between them. CDR1 and CDR2 (germline): SEHNR, FQNEAQ (reference sequence). The CDR3 is made up of 13 amino acids. The chain carries TRBV7-9 and TRBJ2-3; D gene ambiguous. What was sequenced was peripheral blood. The sequence was collected from a man aged 55 to 70 with acute or convalescent COVID-19. The CDR3: CASSPAVQNTQYF. In nucleotides, the CDR3 is TGTGCCAGCAGCCCCGCGGTTCAGAATACGCAGTATTTT.